The rows below give T cell receptor beta chains drawn from one sample of a study of blood T cell repertoires in COVID-19. Generated by immunoSEQ multiplex PCR, the TCRdb table keeps only in-frame clones and is missing some. The sample includes a few hundred thousand clones, around 87% of them seen just once. Input material: PBMCs or T cells enriched from blood (not recorded which). The receptors here all came from a woman between 35 and 50 years old who had recovered from COVID-19. Both conserved end residues are part of each CDR3. Each record gives: J gene, V gene, CDR3 protein.

TRBJ2-7,TRBV11-2,CASSLDRGYEQYF
TRBJ2-1,TRBV10-1,CASSDSRGNNEQFF
TRBJ1-1,TRBV7-6,CASSSGVSEAFF
TRBJ1-1,TRBV28,CASKGHFRGTEAFF
TRBJ2-7,TRBV5-5,CASSIGTAYEQYF
TRBJ1-3,TRBV11-2,CASSYRGSGNTIYF
TRBJ1-4,TRBV27,CASSLYGTATNEKLFF
TRBJ2-1,TRBV5-1,CASSLPPPGQGKFF
TRBJ1-1,TRBV5-1,CASSPGGANTEAFF
TRBJ2-7,TRBV9,CASSDPLGRETSYEQYF
TRBJ1-2,TRBV18,CASSPPPTGGNYGYTF
TRBJ2-7,TRBV24-1,CASRRGREDHEQYF
TRBJ1-1,TRBV5-4,CASSLLGGATEAFF
TRBJ2-2,TRBV7-8,CASSILGAGELFF
TRBJ2-1,TRBV4-2,CASSQDSETSGRNQFF
TRBJ2-7,TRBV19,CASSRQLDSYEQYF
TRBJ2-1,TRBV6-5,CASSYSNRGTGNEQFF
TRBJ1-2,TRBV4-3,CASSPSGGRDYGYTF
TRBJ1-1,TRBV7-2,CASSPLAVMNTEAFF
TRBJ1-2,TRBV4-1,CASSPPGTGIGYGYTF